The 16 T cell receptor beta chains given below trace back to one sample, sequenced in a study of blood T cell repertoires in COVID-19. The table came from immunoSEQ multiplex PCR; TCRdb's copy has only in-frame clones and leaves some out. The table includes some 200,000 clones, roughly 80% detected once. Material: peripheral blood. The receptors come from a man in his thirties or forties with active or convalescent COVID-19.

V and J are TRBV20-1 and TRBJ2-1; 7 nucleotides agree with TRBD2. The CDR3 consists of 11 residues. The J segment lost 13 bases and the V segment lost 6 bases, leaving 9 bases of the junction unmatched. The germline CDR1 and CDR2 sequences are DFQATT and SNEGSKA (reference sequence). DNA for the CDR3: TGCAGTGCGGAGACTAGCTGGGACCAGTTCTTC. Its translation: CSAETSWDQFF.

The chain combines TRBV2 with TRBJ2-7, with 9 bases that match TRBD2. CDR1 SNHLY and CDR2 FYNNEI come from the germline V gene. The CDR3 loop spans 13 amino acids. V lost 8 bases to trimming and J lost 6 bases; unmatched junction nucleotides: 8. The CDR3 here is CASRREGLGEQYF. CDR3 DNA sequence: TGTGCCAGCCGGCGGGAGGGATTAGGCGAGCAGTACTTC.

V and J are TRBV19 and TRBJ1-2; TRBD1 might be the D (5 bases). The CDR3 covers 15 residues. Germline-derived CDR1 and CDR2 are LNHDA and SQIVND (reference sequence). Trimming removed 2 bases from V and 3 bases from J, with 13 bases in between. CDR3 amino acids: CASSILAGWDYGYTF. CDR3 DNA: TGTGCCAGTAGTATATTAGCAGGGTGGGACTATGGCTACACCTTC.

The chain carries TRBV27 and TRBJ2-1; 11 bases map to TRBD2. The CDR3 extends over 15 amino acids. With 2 bases clipped from V and 6 bases from J, the junction kept 3 bases outside the gene matches. CDR1 and CDR2 (germline): MNHEY, SMNVEV (reference sequence). The CDR3 protein is CASSLGGLAGNEQFF. CDR3 in DNA: TGTGCCAGCAGTTTAGGAGGACTAGCGGGCAATGAGCAGTTCTTC.

The CDR3 region has the DNA TGCGCCAGCAGTTCAACTAGCGCCCGGGAGACCCAGTACTTC. Protein product: CASSSTSARETQYF. The genes are TRBV10-1 and TRBJ2-5; 7 nucleotides align to TRBD2. V lost 5 bases, J lost 5 bases, and 8 bases stayed unmatched. CDR1 WNHNN and CDR2 SYGVQD come from the germline V gene (reference sequence). The CDR3 is made up of 14 amino acids.

This chain joins TRBV18 and TRBJ2-7, with 12 bases lining up with TRBD1. CDR3 length: 15 amino acids. Germline loops: CDR1 KGHSH, CDR2 LQKENI. The ends lost 6 bases at V and 2 bases at J; junction bases unmatched: 5. The CDR3 region is CASSLGTGGAYEQYV. CDR3 coding DNA: TGTGCCAGCTCCCTCGGGACAGGGGGCGCCTACGAGCAGTACGTC.

This chain joins TRBV4-1 and TRBJ1-1; D remains ambiguous. The CDR3 extends over 14 amino acids. Trimming cost V 1 base and J 7 bases, with 13 bases left between them. Germline values: CDR1 MGHRA, CDR2 YSYEKL. CDR3 in amino acids: CASSQGATSDEAFF. The CDR3 bases are TGCGCCAGCAGCCAAGGAGCAACTAGCGATGAAGCTTTCTTT.

The chain couples TRBV11-3 to TRBJ2-7, with D possibly TRBD1 on 5 matching bases. This CDR3 has 15 residues. V was trimmed by 0 bases and J by 4 bases, leaving 13 bases between them. Germline lookup yields CDR1 SGHNT and CDR2 YENEEA. The CDR3 loop reads CASSLESPGKYEQYF. As DNA, the CDR3 is TGTGCCAGCAGCTTAGAGTCCCCAGGGAAGTACGAGCAGTACTTC.

The chain combines TRBV19 with TRBJ2-7; the D gene is possibly TRBD2 (6 bases). V lost 9 bases to trimming and J lost 2 bases, with 17 bases between them. The CDR3 spans 14 residues. CDR1 LNHDA and CDR2 SQIVND come from the germline V gene (reference sequence). The CDR3 loop reads CARSRGDETYEQYV. The CDR3 nucleotides read TGTGCCAGATCCCGCGGGGACGAAACCTACGAGCAGTACGTC.

The J gene is TRBJ1-2, the V gene TRBV24-1; 9 nucleotides match TRBD1. Germline V gene sequence: CDR1 KGHDR, CDR2 SFDVKD. With V trimmed by 5 bases and J by 7 bases, 22 bases remained unmatched. CDR3 size: 19 residues. As DNA, the CDR3 is TGTGCCACCAGTGCCCCCGAGCCCCCGTGGGACAGGGCCCCTCTTGGCTACACCTTC. Amino acids: CATSAPEPPWDRAPLGYTF.

V usage is TRBV5-1 and J usage is TRBJ1-2, with no clear D. Between the trimmed V and J ends, which lost 0 bases and 4 bases, there was a span of 7 bases. This CDR3 spans 13 amino acids. The germline V gene has CDR1 SGHRS and CDR2 YFSETQ. The CDR3 DNA is TGCGCCAGCAGCTTGGGGCCAACCTATGGCTACACCTTC. Encoded protein: CASSLGPTYGYTF.

V usage is TRBV6-5 and J usage is TRBJ1-5, with a possible D match to TRBD1 (6 bases). There are 16 residues in the CDR3. V was shortened by 3 bases and J by 7 bases, with 19 bases between the two germline ends. Germline CDR1 is MNHEY and CDR2 is SVGAGI. As DNA, the CDR3 is TGTGCCAGCAGTTATAGGGCAGGGGTCGACGGACAGCCCCAGCATTTT. This encodes CASSYRAGVDGQPQHF.

Here the CDR3 DNA reads TGTGCCAGCAGCTTAGACAGGGCCACCGGGGAGCTGTTTTTT. Amino acids: CASSLDRATGELFF. The J gene is TRBJ2-2, the V gene TRBV7-2, with TRBD1 as a possible D gene (6 bases). The CDR3 extends over 14 amino acids. CDR1 SGHTA and CDR2 FQGNSA come from the germline V gene. Trimming took off 1 base at V and 4 bases at J, with 7 bases between the two ends.

On this clone: The junction departs from the called germline gene at one end, perhaps through a read error. The chain employs TRBV7-7 and TRBJ2-1; D not certain. Looked up from germline, CDR1 is SSHAT and CDR2 is FNYEAQ (reference sequence). This CDR3 is built from 15 residues. In nucleotides, the CDR3 is TGTGCTAGCAGCCTTGACACAAACTCCTACAATGAGCAGTTCTTC. It yields the protein CASSLDTNSYNEQFF. Supplemented by reference TRBV7-7 and TRBJ2-1, the full variable domain reads GAGVSQSPRYKVTKRGQDVTLRCDPISSHATLYWYQQALGQGPEFLTYFNYEAQPDKSGLPSDRFSAERPEGSISTLTIQRTEQRDSAMYRCASSLDTNSYNEQFFGPGTRLTVL.

The rearrangement links TRBV2 to TRBJ1-2; the match to TRBD1 covers 12 bases. Germline V CDR1 and CDR2: SNHLY, FYNNEI. J gave up 7 bases and V 2 bases, and 11 bases lay outside the gene matches. The CDR3 extends over 17 amino acids. The CDR3 coding sequence is TGTGCCAGCAGTGAACTGGGACAGGGGGCACCGAGTTCTGGCTACACCTTC. It translates to CASSELGQGAPSSGYTF.

The chain is built from TRBV18 and TRBJ1-1; D is possibly TRBD1 (6 bases). Germline lookup yields CDR1 KGHSH and CDR2 LQKENI. CDR3 length: 15 residues. The germline V and J ends were trimmed by 0 bases and 4 bases, with 12 bases remaining between them. In DNA form, the CDR3 reads TGTGCCAGCTCACCACCTTATGAGGGGGTCACTGAAGCTTTCTTT. It translates to CASSPPYEGVTEAFF.